The 9 T cell receptor beta chains presented below share a single source sample, sequenced in a study of human T cells and chemical hapten exposure. Each CDR3 protein gets one entry after TCRdb re-called the RACE reads with MiXCR. The table includes a few hundred thousand distinct CDR3 sequences, over 8% detected once. The time point here: pre-sensitization, week 0. Treatment indicated: therapeutic diphenylcyclopropenone sensitization with weekly scalp DPC. This specimen consisted of whole blood, obtained in connection with sensitization to the hapten diphenylcyclopropenone (DPC). These receptors all stem from a woman in her forties with alopecia areata. Some clones in this sample may be carry-over from other donors' samples.

This clonotype was detected only a few times. The chain uses TRBV7-2 and TRBJ2-1; TRBD1 is a possible D gene (6 bases). Germline loops: CDR1 SGHTA, CDR2 FQGNSA. The CDR3 has 14 residues. V lost 1 base and J 5 bases, leaving 9 bases between the germline ends. CDR3 amino acids: CASSLDQGNNEQFF. CDR3 nucleotide sequence: TGTGCCAGCAGCTTAGATCAGGGGAACAATGAGCAGTTCTTC. The full variable domain, rest sourced from reference TRBV7-2 and TRBJ2-1, is GAGVSQSPSNKVTEKGKDVELRCDPISGHTALYWYRQSLGQGLEFLIYFQGNSAPDKSGLPSDRFSAERTGGSVSTLTIQRTQQEDSAVYLCASSLDQGNNEQFFGPGTRLTVL.

The J gene is TRBJ1-1, the V gene TRBV6-2 or TRBV6-3; D is uncertain. Between the trimmed V and J ends, which lost 0 bases and 4 bases, there was a span of 15 bases. This CDR3 spans 16 amino acids. The germline gives CDR1 MNHEY, CDR2 SVGEGT. The CDR3 nucleotides read TGTGCCAGCAGTTACTCGCGGACGGCTTTAAGCACTGAAGCTTTCTTT. Its translation: CASSYSRTALSTEAFF.

There are a few counts of this clonotype. V is TRBV20-1 and J is TRBJ2-1; 7 bases are a match to TRBD2. V shed 3 bases and J 8 bases; nucleotides not matched to a gene: 7. Germline V gene data show CDR1 as DFQATT and CDR2 as SNEGSKA (reference sequence). There are 13 residues in the CDR3. For the CDR3, the DNA is TGCAGTGCTAGCATGGCGGGAGTACATGAGCAGTTCTTC. This translates into CSASMAGVHEQFF.

V is TRBV20-1 and J is TRBJ2-5; 13 bases map to TRBD2. After removal of 0 bases from V and 5 bases from J, the junction contained 9 bases not matched to a gene. The CDR3 length is 17 residues. Germline lookup yields CDR1 DFQATT and CDR2 SNEGSKA (reference sequence). The CDR3 DNA follows: TGCAGTGCTAGAGATCTTCGACTAGCGGGAGGCCAGGAGACCCAGTACTTC. Its translation: CSARDLRLAGGQETQYF.

The sample holds a few counts of this clonotype. The CDR3 loop is CASSRSGGGYNEQFF. CDR3 nucleotides: TGTGCCAGCAGTCGCTCGGGAGGGGGATACAATGAGCAGTTCTTC. J is TRBJ2-1 and V is TRBV6-5; TRBD2 aligns across 8 bases. V lost 5 bases and J lost 4; bases outside the gene matches: 7. The CDR3 totals 15 residues. Germline CDR1 is MNHEY and CDR2 is SVGAGI.

There are a few counts of this clonotype. The chain uses TRBV9 and TRBJ2-7; D gene uncertain. The CDR3 length is 12 residues. CDR1 is SGDLS, CDR2 YYNGEE, per germline. The V end lost 5 bases, the J end lost 2 bases, and 8 bases lay between the germline ends. CDR3 in DNA: TGTGCCAGCAGTACTCTCCCCTACGAGCAGTACTTC. Translating it yields CASSTLPYEQYF.

This clonotype has a count of ten or more. CDR3 in DNA: TGTGCCAGCAGCCCCAAAGGGACTAGCGTTTACAATGAGCAGTTCTTC. This sequence encodes CASSPKGTSVYNEQFF. The rearrangement links TRBV7-9 to TRBJ2-1, with 10 bases identical to TRBD2. Unmatched junction bases numbered 8, after V lost 5 bases and J lost 4 bases. This CDR3 comprises 16 residues. Germline CDR1 and CDR2: SEHNR and FQNEAQ (reference sequence). Full variable domain (missing parts from reference TRBV7-9 and TRBJ2-1): DTGVSQNPRHKITKRGQNVTFRCDPISEHNRLYWYRQTLGQGPEFLTYFQNEAQLEKSRLLSDRFSAERPKGSFSTLEIQRTEQGDSAMYLCASSPKGTSVYNEQFFGPGTRLTVL.

This clonotype was seen more than once but under ten times. The V call is TRBV6-2 or TRBV6-3, the J call TRBJ2-3; unclear D gene. This CDR3 comprises 12 residues. Per germline, CDR1 MNHEY and CDR2 SVGEGT. With 4 bases removed from V and 12 bases from J, the gap between germline ends came to 14 bases. The CDR3 nucleotides read TGTGCCAGCAGTTTAAATCAAGACCCACAGTATTTT. Its translation is CASSLNQDPQYF.

The chain uses TRBV7-6 and TRBJ2-7; perhaps TRBD1 as D (6 bases). This CDR3 is 15 amino acids long. From germline, CDR1 is SGHVS and CDR2 FNYEAQ. V was clipped by 5 bases and J by 3 bases, with 17 bases between them. The CDR3 region has the DNA TGTGCCAGCAGCCTAAGGGGGAATCGGGGCTACGAGCAGTACTTC. Its protein product is CASSLRGNRGYEQYF.